These 7 T cell receptor beta chains share one sample of origin, sequenced in a study of metastatic and nonmetastatic thyroid tumors. TCRdb re-analyzed the PCR reads using MiXCR. The sample lists 30,000 to 35,000 clones; about 15% were seen once. Before thyroid surgery, none of the patients had received any treatment. Sequencing used blood. The receptors shown here come from a female donor with papillary thyroid cancer or a benign thyroid nodule (not recorded which). Some clones in this sample may be carry-over from other donors' samples.

This clone was picked up many times. The CDR3 loop is CASSSTRGGKTQYF. CDR3 sequence (DNA): TGTGCCAGCAGCTCCACCAGGGGGGGGAAGACCCAGTACTTC. The chain uses TRBV7-2 and TRBJ2-5; the D call may be TRBD1 or TRBD2 (7 bases each). Germline CDR1 and CDR2: SGHTA and FQGNSA. The CDR3 length is 14 residues. Deletions cut 4 bases from V and 6 bases from J, with 15 bases between.

In its sample, this clone was seen many times. J is TRBJ2-2 and V is TRBV7-3; unclear D gene. Per the germline V gene, CDR1 is SGHTA and CDR2 is FQGTGA. V lost 4 bases, J lost 6 bases, and 6 bases lay in between. The length of the CDR3 is 12 residues. CDR3 amino acids: CASSSVAGELFF. The CDR3 nucleotides are TGTGCCAGCAGCTCCGTGGCCGGGGAGCTGTTTTTT.

The chain has TRBV5-8 and TRBJ2-1, with 8 bases aligning to TRBD2. Trimming at V came to 5 bases and at J to 9 bases, leaving 7 bases not matched to a gene. Germline CDR1 is SGHTS and CDR2 is YDEGEE. The CDR3 sequence is 13 residues long. CDR3 sequence reads: CASSSGGRSEQFF. As DNA, the CDR3 is TGTGCCAGCAGTTCGGGGGGGCGCTCTGAGCAGTTCTTC.

In its sample, this clone was seen many times. This chain connects TRBV6-1 to TRBJ2-1; a possible D gene is TRBD2 (6 bases). Deletions cut 7 bases from V and 7 bases from J, with 17 bases between. The germline V gene has CDR1 MNHNS and CDR2 SASEGT. The CDR3 is made up of 14 amino acids. The CDR3 sequence is CASKLALGSNEQFF. The DNA of the CDR3 is TGTGCCAGCAAACTAGCCCTTGGGTCTAATGAGCAGTTCTTC.

This clone has ten or more counts. One junction end disagrees with the germline gene, perhaps due to a read error. V gene TRBV19 combines with J gene TRBJ1-4; D is unclear. This CDR3 spans 13 amino acids. CDR1 and CDR2 from the germline V gene are LNHDA and SQIVND (reference sequence). This chain's CDR3 is CASSGPPGKHGAF. The CDR3 region has the DNA TGTGCCAGTAGTGGCCCCCCCGGCAAGCATGGAGCATTT.

This clone was seen ten or more times. The V gene is TRBV28, the J gene TRBJ1-4; TRBD1 agrees at 7 bases. This CDR3 is 18 amino acids long. V lost 4 bases and J lost 3; bases outside the gene matches: 14. Germline V lookup: CDR1 MDHEN, CDR2 SYDVKM. CDR3 sequence reads: CASSSYLDYRGANEKLFF. The DNA for the CDR3 is TGTGCCAGCAGTTCCTACCTAGACTACAGGGGTGCTAATGAAAAACTGTTTTTT.

This clone came up many times. V is TRBV12-3 or TRBV12-4 and J is TRBJ2-7; 9 bases fit TRBD1. CDR3 length: 13 residues. The junction had 8 bases not matched to a gene; V was cut back by 7 bases and J by 7 bases. Here the CDR3 DNA reads TGTGCCAGCACCGGGGACAGGGCGTATGAGCAGTACTTC. It specifies CASTGDRAYEQYF.